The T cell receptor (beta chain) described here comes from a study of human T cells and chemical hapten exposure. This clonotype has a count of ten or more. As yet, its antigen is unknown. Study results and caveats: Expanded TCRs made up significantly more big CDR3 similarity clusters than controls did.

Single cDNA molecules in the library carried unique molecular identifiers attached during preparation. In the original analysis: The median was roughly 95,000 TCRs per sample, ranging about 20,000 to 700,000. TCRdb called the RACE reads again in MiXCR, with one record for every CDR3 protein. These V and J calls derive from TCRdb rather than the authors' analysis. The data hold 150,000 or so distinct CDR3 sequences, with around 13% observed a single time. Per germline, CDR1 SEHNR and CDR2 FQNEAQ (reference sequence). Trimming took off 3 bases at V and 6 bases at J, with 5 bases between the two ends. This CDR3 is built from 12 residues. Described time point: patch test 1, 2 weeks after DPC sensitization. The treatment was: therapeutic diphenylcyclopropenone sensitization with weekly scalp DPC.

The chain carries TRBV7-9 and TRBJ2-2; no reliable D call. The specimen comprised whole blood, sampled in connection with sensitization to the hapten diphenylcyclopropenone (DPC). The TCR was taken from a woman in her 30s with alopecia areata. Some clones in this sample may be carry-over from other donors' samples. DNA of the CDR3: TGTGCCAGCAGCTTTTCTTCCGGGGAGCTGTTTTTT. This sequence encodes CASSFSSGELFF.